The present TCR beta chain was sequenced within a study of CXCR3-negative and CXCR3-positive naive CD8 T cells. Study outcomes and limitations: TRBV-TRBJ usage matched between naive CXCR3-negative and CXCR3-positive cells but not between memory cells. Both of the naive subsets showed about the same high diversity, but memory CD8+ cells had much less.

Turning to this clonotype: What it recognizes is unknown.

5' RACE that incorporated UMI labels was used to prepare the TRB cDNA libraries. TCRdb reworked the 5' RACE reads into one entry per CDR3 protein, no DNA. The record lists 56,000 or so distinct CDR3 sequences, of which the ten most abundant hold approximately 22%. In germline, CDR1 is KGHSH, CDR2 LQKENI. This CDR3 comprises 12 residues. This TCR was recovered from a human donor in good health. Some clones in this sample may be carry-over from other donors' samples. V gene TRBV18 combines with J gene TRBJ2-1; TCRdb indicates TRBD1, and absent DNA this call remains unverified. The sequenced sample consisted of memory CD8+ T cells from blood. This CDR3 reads CASSLPGTEQFF.